This T cell receptor beta chain was obtained from a study of identical twins (dated by TCRdb to 2015 to 2016). For the wider study: The study deep-sequenced TCR alpha and beta repertoires from monozygotic twins, unrelated adults of various ages and cord blood to test whether fetal clonotypes persist. Replicate twin experiments were performed at different times using different library preparation protocols to rule out contamination.

The CDR3, cysteine through phenylalanine, is 13 amino acids long. The DNA shown is the 39-base CDR3, in frame from base 1. V loses 5 bases of germline sequence and J loses 12 bases, and the interval between the two ends is 17 bases. The germline V gene yields MGHRA for CDR1 and YSYEKL for CDR2. Points on this clonotype: There is no known antigen for this receptor. No much larger clonotype is one base removed from it; base qualities were not supplied.

Libraries came from 5' RACE. TCRdb names Illumina HiSeq 2000 as the instrument used. A universal primer binding site was introduced by template switching, and a unique molecular identifier was present in the final cDNA, enabling accurate counting of TCR cDNA molecules. Specific primers in the conserved constant-segment region were used to synthesize first-strand cDNA for TCR alpha and beta chains. To control for contamination, every cDNA library carried two barcodes: a SMART-Mk sample barcode plus Illumina barcodes. Two successive PCR steps introduced TruSeq adapter sequences along with Illumina sample barcodes. Sequencing of the TCR alpha and beta cDNA libraries was done on the Illumina HiSeq platform using custom primers. The paper's processing steps were these. MiGEC processed the raw reads to extract unique molecular identifiers, while MiXCR was used to determine the CDR3 positions. Recombination models were inferred per individual with the repgenHMM and IGoR tools using an EM algorithm. The analysis of shared clonotypes was done with the tcR package in R, with sharing normalized by the product of cloneset sizes. To study raw recombination free of thymic and clonal selection effects, out-of-frame nonproductive sequences were analyzed. TCRdb ran its own pipeline on the public reads, namely fastp trimming at Q25 and MiXCR clone calling, and kept in-frame beta chains. Merged by CDR3 protein, the rows form single entries marked with the most common genes and DNA. What appears here as the V and J calls and clone size reflects TCRdb's work, not the paper's. This sample gives 1.5 million to 2 million distinct CDR3 sequences in total; about 31% of them show up just once. The ten largest account for 0.27% of the sample.

Broader findings and caveats from the paper: In monozygotic twins, recombination models systematically underestimated out-of-frame TCR alpha sharing, but the models matched the sharing seen between unrelated individuals. Zero-insertion analyses could be partly confounded by invariant T cells such as MAIT and iNKT, although diverse VJ usage argued against such confounding for most clonotypes. Compared with coincidental sharing between unrelated individuals, out-of-frame TCR alpha sequences shared between twins had an excess of sequences with low generation probability. Excess twin sharing in beta out-of-frame sequences was weaker because fewer shared sequences lowered the signal-to-noise ratio. Fewer insertions were carried by abundant cord blood beta clonotypes, a similar but weaker trend appeared in young adult naive repertoires, and no such trend appeared in memory repertoires. Because the same donors could not be followed over many years, the conclusions relied on cross-sectional statistical analysis.

Every donor was a healthy Caucasian. Specimen: cord blood. The sequence is built from TRBV4-1 and TRBJ2-1, with TRBD2 tentatively as D gene (6 bases match). The TCR was taken from a newborn girl in good health. The encoded CDR3 is CASSDPLGRTQFF. The nucleotide sequence is given as TGCGCCAGCAGCGACCCCTTGGGGAGGACGCAGTTCTTC.